This TCR beta chain emerged from a study of T cell changes during pregnancy in multiple sclerosis. Produced via immunoSEQ multiplex PCR; TCRdb's table is partial and in-frame only. The sample lists roughly 80,000 clones, roughly 93% seen once, with approximately 2.5% in the top ten. Germline V CDR1 and CDR2: SGHVS, FQNEAQ. V lost 0 bases and J 4 bases, leaving 12 bases between the germline ends. CDR3 length: 15 amino acids. The TCR originated in a female donor with multiple sclerosis, enrolled in a pregnancy study. V and J are TRBV7-8 and TRBJ1-1; D perhaps matches TRBD1 (6 bases). The source material was peripheral blood, sampled in the second trimester of pregnancy. CDR3 residues: CASSLAQGRGTEAFF. CDR3 bases: TGTGCCAGCAGCTTAGCACAGGGTAGGGGCACTGAAGCTTTCTTT.